A single sample is the source of the 3 T cell receptor beta chains below, sequenced in a study of kidney transplant recipient with SARS-CoV-2 infection. TCRdb itself ran the reads through MiXCR, one entry per CDR3 protein. The sample includes roughly 230,000 distinct CDR3 sequences, around 30% seen only once; the top ten take around 6.8%. The source material was a blood sample, sampled at baseline and between days 110 and 120 from a kidney transplant recipient. The receptors were gathered from a male patient between 25 and 40 years old who had COVID-19 and was a kidney transplant recipient. Part of the T cells may come from the graft donor.

Many counts were recorded for this clonotype. CDR3 sequence reads: CASSDRVQTNEKLFF. CDR3 DNA sequence: TGTGCCAGCAGCGACAGGGTTCAGACTAATGAAAAACTGTTTTTT. V gene TRBV25-1 combines with J gene TRBJ1-4, with 7 bases fitting TRBD1. The CDR3 has 15 amino acids. Trimming removed 6 bases from V and 2 bases from J; junction bases left unmatched: 6. The V gene's germline CDR1 is MGHDK and CDR2 SYGVNS.

This chain uses TRBV7-6 with TRBJ2-2; D possibly uses TRBD1 or TRBD2 (6 bases each). Germline-derived CDR1 and CDR2 are SGHVS and FNYEAQ. The V gene lost 5 bases and the J gene lost 7 bases, with 17 bases spanning the gap. This CDR3 is built from 15 residues. This chain's CDR3 is CASSLITGRGGELFF. CDR3 sequence (DNA): TGTGCCAGCAGCCTAATCACAGGGCGGGGCGGGGAGCTGTTTTTT. Variable domain in full (rest from reference TRBV7-6 and TRBJ2-2): GAGVSQSPRYKVTKRGQDVALRCDPISGHVSLYWYRQALGQGPEFLTYFNYEAQQDKSGLPNDRFSAERPEGSISTLTIQRTEQRDSAMYRCASSLITGRGGELFFGEGSRLTVL.

This clonotype showed up many times. V is TRBV5-8 and J is TRBJ1-2; D is ambiguous. The V and J ends lost 7 bases and 4 bases respectively, with 23 bases between them. This CDR3 has 16 residues. In germline, CDR1 is SGHTS, CDR2 YDEGEE. The CDR3 is CASPARHPRKTYGYTF. CDR3 DNA: TGTGCCAGCCCAGCGCGTCATCCACGAAAGACCTATGGCTACACCTTC.